The 10 T cell receptor beta chains below all came from one sample that was sequenced in a study of shared T cell receptors in the human thymus. Data came from immunoSEQ multiplex PCR; TCRdb stores just in-frame clones and leaves some out. The data show about 610,000 clones, with around 87% seen just once and 0.0095% to 0.013% held by the top ten. This sample was also put to use in a study of human thymus T cells.

The specimen was thymocytes. Receptors originate from a boy under three years old with a congenital heart defect.

The rearrangement joins TRBV12-5 to TRBJ1-2; D may be TRBD1 (5 bases). Germline CDR1 is LGHNT and CDR2 is FRNRAP. Between the trimmed V and J ends, which lost 3 bases and 4 bases, there was a span of 15 bases. CDR3 length equals 15 residues. The CDR3 bases are TGTGCTAGTGGTTTTTCGACAGTAGCTCGCTATGGCTACACCTTC. This codes for CASGFSTVARYGYTF.

The chain carries TRBV4-1 and TRBJ2-7; 7 positions agree with TRBD1. J gave up 0 bases and V 3 bases, and 11 bases lay outside the gene matches. This CDR3 comprises 17 residues. Germline V CDR1 and CDR2: MGHRA, YSYEKL. As DNA, the CDR3 is TGCGCCAGCAGCCATCCCACGGGACAGTTAATCTCCTACGAGCAGTACTTC. It codes for CASSHPTGQLISYEQYF.

The chain joins TRBV14 to TRBJ1-3, with TRBD1 matching 10 bases. Germline V CDR1 and CDR2: SGHDN, FVKESK. Trimming cost V 4 bases and J 9 bases; bases outside gene matches: 3. There are 13 residues in the CDR3. The CDR3 spells CASSRQGASTIYF. The CDR3 DNA sequence: TGTGCCAGCAGCCGACAGGGGGCCAGCACCATATATTTT.

This clone showed up just once. The rearrangement uses TRBV13 and TRBJ2-7, with TRBD2 matching over 10 bases. The CDR3 loop spans 15 amino acids. Germline V gene lookup returns CDR1 PRHDT and CDR2 FYEKMQ (reference sequence). The V segment lost 5 bases and the J segment 6 bases; nucleotides outside the gene matches: 10. Written as DNA, the CDR3 is TGTGCCAGCAGCCCAGAGGCTAGCGGGGGCGGCGAGCAGTACTTC. Amino acid sequence: CASSPEASGGGEQYF.

This sequence joins TRBV25-1 and TRBJ2-3, with TRBD2 identical over 10 bases. Germline V CDR1 and CDR2: MGHDK, SYGVNS. V lost 3 bases and J lost 0; bases outside the gene matches: 6. This CDR3 spans 17 amino acids. In DNA, the CDR3 is TGTGCCAGCAGTGAGCTAGCGGGAGTTATTAGCACAGATACGCAGTATTTT. Its translation: CASSELAGVISTDTQYF.

The chain joins TRBV18 to TRBJ2-1; possible D gene TRBD2, 7 bases. V gave up 4 bases and J gave up 2 bases, with 12 bases separating them. CDR1 KGHSH and CDR2 LQKENI come from the germline V gene. The CDR3 totals 15 residues. This CDR3 reads CASSRGGTPYNEQFF. The CDR3 nucleotides read TGTGCCAGCTCACGGGGGGGGACACCCTACAATGAGCAGTTCTTC.

This clone has only one observation. V is TRBV4-3 and J is TRBJ2-7; the match to TRBD2 covers 10 bases. CDR1 is LGHNA, CDR2 YSLEER, per germline. The J segment lost 6 bases and the V segment lost 1 base, leaving 6 bases of the junction unmatched. The CDR3 totals 15 residues. The CDR3 DNA reads as TGCGCCAGCAGCCAAGTTTGGCTAGCGGGAGTCGAGCAGTACTTC. Protein product: CASSQVWLAGVEQYF.

The chain has TRBV6-1 and TRBJ2-1; TRBD2 matches 11 bases. The V and J ends lost 11 bases and 6 bases, in that order; junction bases with no gene match: 9. This CDR3 has 14 amino acids. Germline lookup yields CDR1 MNHNS and CDR2 SASEGT. The CDR3 region has the DNA TGTGCCGGGGCACTAGCGGGAGTCTCCAATGAGCAGTTCTTC. Residues: CAGALAGVSNEQFF.

The chain joins TRBV14 to TRBJ1-2; D call uncertain. Trimming cost V 1 base and J 5 bases, with 11 bases left between them. CDR3 length: 14 amino acids. Looked up from germline, CDR1 is SGHDN and CDR2 is FVKESK. The CDR3: CASSQGPGRYGYTF. The DNA of the CDR3 is TGTGCCAGCAGCCAAGGTCCGGGGAGGTATGGCTACACCTTC.

The gene calls are TRBV19 and TRBJ1-4, with D perhaps TRBD1 (5 bases). The germline CDR1 and CDR2 sequences are LNHDA and SQIVND (reference sequence). CDR3 length equals 14 residues. Trimming stripped 4 bases from V and 0 bases from J, with 6 bases between. CDR3 bases: TGTGCCAGTAGTAGACAGACAACTAATGAAAAACTGTTTTTT. This codes for CASSRQTTNEKLFF. The whole variable domain, remainder taken from reference TRBV19 and TRBJ1-4, is DGGITQSPKYLFRKEGQNVTLSCEQNLNHDAMYWYRQDPGQGLRLIYYSQIVNDFQKGDIAEGYSVSREKKESFPLTVTSAQKNPTAFYLCASSRQTTNEKLFFGSGTQLSVL.